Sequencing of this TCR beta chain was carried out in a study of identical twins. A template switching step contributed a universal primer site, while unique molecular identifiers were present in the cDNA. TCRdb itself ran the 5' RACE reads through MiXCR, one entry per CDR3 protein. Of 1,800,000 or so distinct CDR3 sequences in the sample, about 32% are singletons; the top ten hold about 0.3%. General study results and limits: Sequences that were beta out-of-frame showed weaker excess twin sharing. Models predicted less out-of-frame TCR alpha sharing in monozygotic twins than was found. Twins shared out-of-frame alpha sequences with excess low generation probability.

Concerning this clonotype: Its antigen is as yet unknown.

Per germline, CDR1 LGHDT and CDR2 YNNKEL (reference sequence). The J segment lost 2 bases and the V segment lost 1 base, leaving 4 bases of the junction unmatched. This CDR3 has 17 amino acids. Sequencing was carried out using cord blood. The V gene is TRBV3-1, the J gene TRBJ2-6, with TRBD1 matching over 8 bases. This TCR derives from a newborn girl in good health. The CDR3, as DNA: TGTGCCAGCAGCCAAGGGGACAGGTTAACTGGGGCCAACGTCCTGACTTTC. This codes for CASSQGDRLTGANVLTF.